This T cell receptor (beta chain) was retrieved from a study of T cell changes during pregnancy in multiple sclerosis. The CDR3 has 15 residues. The germline V gene has CDR1 MDHEN and CDR2 SYDVKM. Trimming took 6 bases from V and 5 from J; bases not matched to a gene: 11. Clones were read by immunoSEQ multiplex PCR, and TCRdb kept only the in-frame ones, dropping some. This table holds tens of thousands of clones, 85% to 95% found once. V gene TRBV28 combines with J gene TRBJ1-2, with TRBD1 identical over 8 bases. Source: CD4+ T cells from peripheral blood mononuclear cells, taken in the second trimester of pregnancy. This sequence was found in a female donor in good health, enrolled as a control in a pregnancy study. CDR3 sequence: CASRGTGGNWYGYTF. DNA for the CDR3: TGTGCCAGCAGGGGAACAGGGGGTAATTGGTATGGCTACACCTTC.